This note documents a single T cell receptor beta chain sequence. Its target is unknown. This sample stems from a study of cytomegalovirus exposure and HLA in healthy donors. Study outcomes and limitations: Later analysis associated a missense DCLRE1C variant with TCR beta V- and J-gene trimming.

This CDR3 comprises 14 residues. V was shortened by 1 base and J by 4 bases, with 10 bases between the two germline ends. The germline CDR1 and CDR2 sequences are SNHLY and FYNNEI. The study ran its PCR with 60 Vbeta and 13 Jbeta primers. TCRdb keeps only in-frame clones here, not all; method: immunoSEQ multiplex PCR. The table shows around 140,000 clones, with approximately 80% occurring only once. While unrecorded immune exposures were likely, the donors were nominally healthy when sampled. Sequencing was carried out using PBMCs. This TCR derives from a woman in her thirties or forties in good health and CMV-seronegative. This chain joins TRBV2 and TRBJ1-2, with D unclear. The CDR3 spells CASSEEQTIYGYTF. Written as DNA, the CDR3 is TGTGCCAGCAGTGAAGAGCAGACAATCTATGGCTACACCTTC.